This T cell receptor (beta chain) is drawn from a study of Ad26.COV2.S vaccination and SARS-CoV-2 variants. Using immunoSEQ multiplex PCR, the repertoire was profiled, and TCRdb retains in-frame clones only, with some absent. Of hundreds of thousands of clones in the sample, 89% are singletons; the top ten hold over 2%. The sample's treatment: some 20 received Ad26.COV2.S at low or high dose, single or two shots; about 5 received placebo; per-sample allocation not given. After the first vaccine or placebo injection, samples were drawn on day 63. The V gene's germline CDR1 is SGHDT and CDR2 YYEEEE. With 7 bases clipped from V and 8 bases from J, the junction kept 6 bases outside the gene matches. There are 13 residues in the CDR3.

The sequence was obtained from a person between 18 and 60 years old who received the Ad26.COV2.S COVID-19 vaccine or a placebo. Sequenced material: peripheral blood, taken in a trial of Ad26.COV2.S vaccine versus placebo. This chain joins TRBV5-6 and TRBJ1-4, with 9 positions matching TRBD1. CDR3 in DNA: TGTGCCAGCGCGGGACAGGGCGTCGAAAAACTGTTTTTT. It is translated as CASAGQGVEKLFF.